This TCR beta chain is from a study of cytomegalovirus exposure and HLA in healthy donors. Points from the study as a whole: Some segments of the V type, notably TRBV6-2 and TRBV6-3, were excluded as indistinguishable.

13 Jbeta primers and 60 Vbeta primers were used for the PCR. Sequencing used immunoSEQ multiplex PCR; TCRdb keeps in-frame clones, though not all of them. The profile shows around 110,000 clones, approximately 81% of them singletons. The count of this clone is one. Its antigen is unidentified. The CDR3 covers 15 residues. Germline lookup yields CDR1 SGDLS and CDR2 YYNGEE. With 3 bases clipped from V and 5 bases from J, the junction kept 9 bases outside the gene matches. The rearrangement joins TRBV9 to TRBJ2-3; 7 bases align to TRBD2. The sample taken for sequencing was PBMCs. The receptor's source is a man aged 30 to 45 in good health and CMV-seropositive. CDR3 nucleotides: TGTGCCAGCAGCGCCCGCGGGGGAAAGGGAGATACGCAGTATTTT. It is translated as CASSARGGKGDTQYF.